Sequencing of this T cell receptor (beta chain) was carried out in a study of blood T cell repertoires in COVID-19. Authors' methods: Researchers report that nucleated cell counts were estimated from reference gene primer amplification. Using immunoSEQ multiplex PCR, the repertoire was profiled, and TCRdb retains in-frame clones only, with some absent. V and J calls and clone size follow that table, whereas D and trimming were derived from the DNA. The data show tens of thousands of clones, about four fifths seen once. V was pared by 3 bases and J by 6 bases, with 18 bases between. The V gene's germline CDR1 is SGHNT and CDR2 YYREEE (reference sequence). This CDR3 comprises 15 residues.

The clonotype was recovered from a human donor in a cohort sampled during active COVID-19. The gene calls are TRBV5-4 and TRBJ1-1; a possible D gene is TRBD1 (6 bases). Sequenced material: peripheral blood. In DNA, the CDR3 is TGTGCCAGCAGCTCCCCCGGGGGGGGCGTTGCTGAAGCTTTCTTT. This codes for CASSSPGGGVAEAFF.